This T cell receptor (beta chain) was obtained from a study of blood T cell repertoires in COVID-19. Study information: PBMCs, B-cell-depleted T cells, or T cells were the source of the cDNA or gDNA that made up the material.

In the authors' methods: Amplification of reference gene primers was used by the study to estimate nucleated cell counts. Measured with immunoSEQ multiplex PCR; TCRdb has only the in-frame clones, and not every one. The DNA was the basis for D and trimming; V, J and clone size are from that table. The sample records hundreds of thousands of clones, about 80% being singletons. The ends were cut back, 3 bases at V and 5 bases at J, with 16 bases in the middle. The CDR3 totals 15 residues. The germline gives CDR1 KGHSH, CDR2 LQKENI. The sequencing input was peripheral blood. This TCR was recovered from a woman of 80 years or more with acute or convalescent COVID-19. The J gene is TRBJ2-5, the V gene TRBV18; D not resolved. The CDR3 region has the DNA TGTGCCAGCTCACCCCCGATTGGGTCCGGGGAGACCCAGTACTTC. Residues: CASSPPIGSGETQYF.